These 26 T cell receptor beta chains were sequenced from one sample in a study of blood T cell repertoires in COVID-19. The protocol was immunoSEQ multiplex PCR, while the TCRdb copy is restricted to in-frame clones and leaves out a portion. This sample has some 110,000 clones; around 82% occur once, and the top ten carry 4% to 6%. The sequenced material came from peripheral blood. These receptors came from a man in his 60s with acute or convalescent COVID-19.

V gene TRBV21-1 combines with J gene TRBJ2-7; the D call TRBD1 from the table was never checked on the DNA. TRBV21-1 is given as a pseudogene. CDR3 length: 12 amino acids. CDR3 DNA: TGTGCCAGCAGCAAACAGGGCCACGAGCAGTACTTC. Protein product: CASSKQGHEQYF.

V and J are TRBV19 and TRBJ1-5; 7 bases align to TRBD1. V shed 2 bases and J 6 bases; nucleotides not matched to a gene: 7. Germline V gene lookup returns CDR1 LNHDA and CDR2 SQIVND (reference sequence). The CDR3 has 15 residues. The CDR3 reads CASSIFMRGLQPQHF. CDR3 coding DNA: TGTGCCAGTAGTATATTTATGAGGGGGCTTCAGCCCCAGCATTTT. The variable domain in full, completed from reference TRBV19 and TRBJ1-5, reads DGGITQSPKYLFRKEGQNVTLSCEQNLNHDAMYWYRQDPGQGLRLIYYSQIVNDFQKGDIAEGYSVSREKKESFPLTVTSAQKNPTAFYLCASSIFMRGLQPQHFGDGTRLSIL.

This clone has just one count. This sequence joins TRBV6-6 and TRBJ2-7, with a possible D match to TRBD1 (5 bases). CDR3 length: 13 amino acids. Germline CDR1 and CDR2: MNHNY and SVGAGI (reference sequence). V lost 4 bases and J lost 4, with 11 bases in between. For the CDR3, the DNA is TGTGCCAGCAGTTTTGAGCAGGGTTACGAGCAGTACTTC. It specifies CASSFEQGYEQYF.

The CDR3 reads CASSYGARRIQFF. CDR3 nucleotides: TGTGCCAGCAGTTACGGAGCTAGGAGGATTCAGTTCTTC. This sequence joins TRBV6-2 or TRBV6-3 and TRBJ2-1, with D tentatively TRBD2 (5 bases). CDR3 length: 13 amino acids. Germline CDR1 is MNHEY and CDR2 is SVGEGT. The V end was cut by 2 bases, the J end by 13 bases, with 15 bases between.

This chain links TRBV4-1 with TRBJ1-3; perhaps TRBD1 as D (6 bases). Germline-derived CDR1 and CDR2 are MGHRA and YSYEKL. V was pared by 4 bases and J by 4 bases, with 8 bases between. The CDR3 covers 13 residues. This chain's CDR3 is CASSPGQGNTIYF. The CDR3 nucleotides are TGCGCCAGCAGCCCCGGACAGGGAAACACCATATATTTT.

The CDR3 DNA reads as TGTGCCACCAGTCGTACAATTCAGGAGCCCCAGCATTTT. It specifies CATSRTIQEPQHF. This chain uses TRBV15 with TRBJ1-5; D is uncertain. The CDR3 is 13 residues long. The V gene lost 6 bases and the J gene lost 8 bases, with 14 bases spanning the gap. Germline CDR1 is LNHNV and CDR2 is YYDKDF (reference sequence).

The J gene is TRBJ1-1, the V gene TRBV5-1, with a tentative D call TRBD1 (6 bases). CDR1 and CDR2 (germline): SGHRS, YFSETQ. The V end was cut by 1 base, the J end by 7 bases, with 11 bases between. The CDR3 contains 13 residues. The DNA of the CDR3 is TGCGCCAGCAGCTTGAGCCGACAGGATGAAGCTTTCTTT. Its translation: CASSLSRQDEAFF.

The table lists this clone with a count of one. This chain links TRBV30 with TRBJ1-4; D call uncertain. Deletions cut 0 bases from V and 10 bases from J, with 9 bases between. The CDR3 sequence is 12 residues long. The germline gives CDR1 GTSNPN, CDR2 SVGIG (reference sequence). In DNA form, the CDR3 reads TGTGCCTGGAGTGTATCCCAGGCAAAACTGTTTTTT. As protein: CAWSVSQAKLFF.

V usage is TRBV7-9 and J usage is TRBJ2-5, with D tentatively TRBD1 (6 bases). V was cut by 4 bases and J by 4 bases, with 13 bases left in between. This CDR3 region has 14 residues. CDR1 SEHNR and CDR2 FQNEAQ come from the germline V gene (reference sequence). CDR3 loop: CASSYAGALETQYF. The CDR3 DNA reads as TGTGCCAGCAGCTATGCAGGGGCCCTAGAGACCCAGTACTTC.

This rearrangement joins TRBV7-9 to TRBJ2-3; the D gene is possibly TRBD1 (5 bases). CDR1 and CDR2 (germline): SEHNR, FQNEAQ (reference sequence). The CDR3 contains 14 residues. The germline V and J ends were trimmed by 5 bases and 4 bases, with 13 bases remaining between them. The CDR3 DNA sequence: TGTGCCAGCAGCCCGACAGTTTACGCAGATACGCAGTATTTT. Translating it yields CASSPTVYADTQYF.

This chain connects TRBV19 to TRBJ2-7, with D tentatively TRBD1 (6 bases). The CDR3 runs to 15 residues. Deletions cut 6 bases from V and 0 bases from J, with 15 bases between. CDR1 is LNHDA, CDR2 SQIVND, per germline (reference sequence). Written as DNA, the CDR3 is TGTGCCAGTAGGCGGACAGCCCAAAGCTCCTACGAGCAGTACTTC. Amino acid sequence: CASRRTAQSSYEQYF.

The chain combines TRBV4-3 with TRBJ2-5; 8 bases fit TRBD2. The CDR3 has 17 residues. J lost 5 bases, V lost 1 base, and 12 bases had no gene match. Germline CDR1 is LGHNA and CDR2 is YSLEER. The CDR3 DNA follows: TGCGCCAGCAGCCAAGTGGGTACTAGCGGCTATCGGGAGACCCAGTACTTC. Translated, it gives CASSQVGTSGYRETQYF.

V usage is TRBV15 and J usage is TRBJ2-1; 7 bases match TRBD1. From germline, CDR1 is LNHNV and CDR2 YYDKDF (reference sequence). This CDR3 is 17 amino acids long. The ends lost 5 bases at V and 3 bases at J; junction bases unmatched: 13. The CDR3 loop is CATSPGGTAGSYNEQFF. The CDR3 DNA is TGTGCCACCAGCCCAGGTGGGACAGCAGGCAGCTACAATGAGCAGTTCTTC.

The V call is TRBV18, the J call TRBJ1-5; D might be TRBD1 (5 bases). Trimming left V 6 bases short and J 5 bases short, with 11 bases between. CDR3 size: 13 residues. Germline V lookup: CDR1 KGHSH, CDR2 LQKENI. This CDR3 is CASSWGEDQPQHF. DNA for the CDR3: TGTGCCAGCTCGTGGGGGGAGGATCAGCCCCAGCATTTT.

This sequence joins TRBV2 and TRBJ2-1; 10 nucleotides match TRBD2. CDR1 SNHLY and CDR2 FYNNEI come from the germline V gene. J gave up 6 bases and V 7 bases, and 15 bases lay outside the gene matches. The CDR3 runs to 17 residues. The CDR3 region is CASTGASGSPGTNEQFF. The CDR3 coding sequence is TGTGCCAGCACGGGCGCTAGCGGGAGTCCCGGGACCAATGAGCAGTTCTTC. The whole variable domain, remainder taken from reference TRBV2 and TRBJ2-1, is EPEVTQTPSHQVTQMGQEVILRCVPISNHLYFYWYRQILGQKVEFLVSFYNNEISEKSEIFDDQFSVERPDGSNFTLKIRSTKLEDSAMYFCASTGASGSPGTNEQFFGPGTRLTVL.

The CDR3 spells CATSDVTGDGYTF. The CDR3 bases are TGTGCCACCAGTGACGTGACAGGGGATGGCTACACCTTC. The chain carries TRBV24-1 and TRBJ1-2, with 8 bases fitting TRBD1. The CDR3 is 13 amino acids. Trimming removed 4 bases from V and 6 bases from J; junction bases left unmatched: 3. CDR1 is KGHDR, CDR2 SFDVKD, per germline.

The J gene is TRBJ1-2, the V gene TRBV2; D is ambiguous. There are 13 residues in the CDR3. Germline V lookup: CDR1 SNHLY, CDR2 FYNNEI. Trimming took 2 bases from V and 7 from J, leaving 11 bases between them. CDR3 loop: CASSEWFRSGYTF. As DNA, the CDR3 is TGTGCCAGCAGTGAATGGTTCAGATCTGGCTACACCTTC.

This clone was detected a few times. Here the CDR3 reads CATSKQGFGQPQHF. In nucleotides, the CDR3 is TGTGCCACCAGCAAACAGGGGTTTGGTCAGCCCCAGCATTTT. This chain links TRBV15 with TRBJ1-5, with 7 bases identical to TRBD1. The V segment lost 4 bases and the J segment 6 bases; nucleotides outside the gene matches: 6. Germline CDR1 LNHNV, CDR2 YYDKDF (reference sequence). The CDR3 covers 14 residues.

J is TRBJ1-2 and V is TRBV30, with TRBD1 matching 7 bases. CDR3 length equals 14 residues. V was pared by 0 bases and J by 8 bases, with 9 bases of the junction left unmatched. The germline CDR1 and CDR2 sequences are GTSNPN and SVGIG (reference sequence). CDR3 amino acids: CAWSVPQGMLGYTF. CDR3 coding DNA: TGTGCCTGGAGTGTACCACAGGGGATGCTCGGCTACACCTTC. Full variable domain (missing parts from reference TRBV30 and TRBJ1-2): SQTIHQWPATLVQPVGSPLSLECTVEGTSNPNLYWYRQAAGRGLQLLFYSVGIGQISSEVPQNLSASRPQDRQFILSSKKLLLSDSGFYLCAWSVPQGMLGYTFGSGTRLTVV.

This clone came up a few times. V is TRBV6-2 or TRBV6-3 and J is TRBJ2-3; D is perhaps TRBD2 (6 bases). The CDR3 loop spans 15 amino acids. Trimming took 0 bases from V and 2 from J, leaving 9 bases between them. From germline, CDR1 is MNHEY and CDR2 SVGEGT. The CDR3 loop reads CASSYSLAHTDTQYF. The CDR3 bases are TGTGCCAGCAGTTACTCTCTAGCGCACACAGATACGCAGTATTTT.

A single count supports this clone. The chain recombines TRBV14 with TRBJ2-3, with TRBD2 matching over 8 bases. The V gene's germline CDR1 is SGHDN and CDR2 FVKESK. This CDR3 has 14 amino acids. The ends lost 4 bases at V and 7 bases at J; junction bases unmatched: 7. The CDR3 region has the DNA TGTGCCAGCAGCCGCGGGGGGTTGGCTCATACGCAGTATTTT. Its protein is CASSRGGLAHTQYF.

The chain links TRBV11-2 to TRBJ2-3; TRBD1 matches 7 bases. This CDR3 has 15 amino acids. With 5 bases clipped from V and 6 bases from J, the junction kept 11 bases outside the gene matches. Germline V gives CDR1 SGHAT, CDR2 FQNNGV. As DNA, the CDR3 is TGTGCCAGCAGCCGCGACAGGGTGGGATTGGATACGCAGTATTTT. It translates to CASSRDRVGLDTQYF.

The chain has TRBV4-1 and TRBJ1-1, with unresolved D. V lost 4 bases and J 0 bases, leaving 9 bases between the germline ends. The germline V gene encodes CDR1 MGHRA and CDR2 YSYEKL. CDR3 length equals 14 residues. The chain's CDR3 is CASSLPTVNTEAFF. The CDR3 DNA is TGCGCCAGCAGCCTTCCTACAGTGAACACTGAAGCTTTCTTT.

V and J are TRBV7-8 and TRBJ2-1, with 14 bases fitting TRBD2. The V segment lost 5 bases and the J segment 7 bases; nucleotides outside the gene matches: 4. The CDR3 is 15 amino acids. Germline loops: CDR1 SGHVS, CDR2 FQNEAQ. The CDR3 region is CASSVGLAGGNEQFF. The CDR3 nucleotides are TGTGCCAGCAGCGTCGGACTAGCGGGAGGTAATGAGCAGTTCTTC. The variable domain in full, completed from reference TRBV7-8 and TRBJ2-1, reads GAGVSQSPRYKVAKRGQDVALRCDPISGHVSLFWYQQALGQGPEFLTYFQNEAQLDKSGLPSDRFFAERPEGSVSTLKIQRTQQEDSAVYLCASSVGLAGGNEQFFGPGTRLTVL.

This chain uses TRBV7-3 with TRBJ2-7, with a tentative D call TRBD1 (7 bases). The CDR3 loop spans 14 amino acids. CDR1 is SGHTA, CDR2 FQGTGA, per germline. Trimming pared 5 bases from V and 3 bases from J, leaving 14 bases between. The CDR3 region is CASSPDREDYEQYF. The CDR3 bases are TGTGCCAGCAGCCCTGACAGGGAGGACTACGAGCAGTACTTC.

The chain joins TRBV19 to TRBJ1-2, with 10 bases lining up with TRBD1. There are 13 residues in the CDR3. Germline-derived CDR1 and CDR2 are LNHDA and SQIVND (reference sequence). Unmatched junction bases numbered 4, after V lost 4 bases and J lost 8 bases. The CDR3: CASSTGQGRGYTF. As DNA, the CDR3 is TGTGCCAGTAGTACGGGACAGGGGCGAGGCTACACCTTC.